The next 8 T cell receptor beta chains were all read from a single sample in a study of cytomegalovirus exposure and HLA in healthy donors. With 60 Vbeta and 13 Jbeta primers, the PCR was carried out. TCRdb's table, derived via immunoSEQ multiplex PCR, lists solely in-frame clones and lacks some. The sample holds about 200,000 clones, around 83% seen once. Specimen: PBMCs. The receptors stem from a girl aged 10 to 17 in good health and CMV-seronegative.

This clone was seen only a few times. The J gene is TRBJ2-1, the V gene TRBV4-2, with 11 bases aligning to TRBD2. The junction had 3 bases not matched to a gene; V was cut back by 0 bases and J by 5 bases. The germline V gene encodes CDR1 LGHNA and CDR2 YNFKEQ. The CDR3 length is 16 residues. CDR3: CASSQEGTSGNNEQFF. The CDR3 DNA reads as TGTGCCAGCAGCCAAGAGGGGACTAGCGGCAACAATGAGCAGTTCTTC.

The chain couples TRBV4-1 to TRBJ2-5; D is possibly TRBD1 (6 bases). Germline values: CDR1 MGHRA, CDR2 YSYEKL. The CDR3 is 15 amino acids. V was pared by 6 bases and J by 5 bases, with 19 bases between. CDR3 protein: CASSGATATGETQYF. The CDR3 DNA is TGCGCCAGCAGTGGGGCGACGGCTACAGGGGAGACCCAGTACTTC.

This rearrangement joins TRBV5-1 to TRBJ1-2, with 8 bases fitting TRBD1. Germline CDR1 reads SGHRS; CDR2 reads YFSETQ. V trimming: 4 bases; J trimming: 5 bases; junction bases outside the gene matches: 4. This CDR3 is built from 13 residues. The CDR3 region has the DNA TGCGCCAGCAGCGTCTACAGGGGGTATGGCTACACCTTC. Its protein is CASSVYRGYGYTF.

This rearrangement joins TRBV9 to TRBJ2-1; TRBD2 agrees at 7 bases. The CDR3 covers 16 residues. The J segment lost 8 bases and the V segment lost 1 base, leaving 12 bases of the junction unmatched. Looked up from germline, CDR1 is SGDLS and CDR2 is YYNGEE. In DNA, the CDR3 is TGTGCCAGCAGCGTACGATGGCGGGAGAGAGGGGATGAGCAGTTCTTC. Its protein is CASSVRWRERGDEQFF.

The chain has TRBV7-2 and TRBJ2-2, with 9 bases aligning to TRBD2. The trim removed 5 bases at V and 4 bases at J, leaving 8 bases unmatched. Germline V lookup: CDR1 SGHTA, CDR2 FQGNSA. CDR3 length: 16 amino acids. CDR3 in amino acids: CASSGSGGLGTGELFF. The CDR3 nucleotides read TGTGCCAGCAGCGGGAGCGGGGGGTTGGGCACCGGGGAGCTGTTTTTT.

This clone was seen once. The genes are TRBV5-6 and TRBJ2-5; 9 nucleotides match TRBD1. Germline values: CDR1 SGHDT, CDR2 YYEEEE. There are 18 residues in the CDR3. The V gene end was trimmed by 2 bases and the J gene end by 5 bases; junction bases not matched to a gene: 16. CDR3 residues: CASSLRITKTGGWETQYF. The CDR3 DNA reads TGTGCCAGCAGCTTACGAATAACTAAGACAGGGGGTTGGGAGACCCAGTACTTC.

V and J are TRBV29-1 and TRBJ2-7; 7 bases match TRBD1. The germline V gene encodes CDR1 SQVTM and CDR2 ANQGSEA. This CDR3 spans 13 amino acids. With 7 bases clipped from V and 0 bases from J, the junction kept 6 bases outside the gene matches. CDR3 region: CSASRTGSYEQYF. The DNA of the CDR3 is TGCAGCGCTAGCAGGACAGGCTCCTACGAGCAGTACTTC.

V usage is TRBV6-5 and J usage is TRBJ2-7; 7 nucleotides line up with TRBD1. Germline CDR1 is MNHEY and CDR2 is SVGAGI. After removal of 2 bases from V and 3 bases from J, the junction contained 4 bases not matched to a gene. This CDR3 comprises 14 residues. CDR3 nucleotides: TGTGCCAGCAGTTACCGGGACAGAGTCTACGAGCAGTACTTC. Its protein is CASSYRDRVYEQYF.